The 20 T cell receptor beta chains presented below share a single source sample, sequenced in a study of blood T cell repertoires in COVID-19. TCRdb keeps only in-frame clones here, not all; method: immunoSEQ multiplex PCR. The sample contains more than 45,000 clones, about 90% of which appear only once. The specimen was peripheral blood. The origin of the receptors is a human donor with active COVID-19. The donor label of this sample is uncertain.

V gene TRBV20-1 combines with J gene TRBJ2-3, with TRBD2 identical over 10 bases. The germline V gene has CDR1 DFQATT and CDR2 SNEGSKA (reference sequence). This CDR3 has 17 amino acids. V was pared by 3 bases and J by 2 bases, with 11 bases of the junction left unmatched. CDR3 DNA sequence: TGCAGTGCTAGTAGCCAGAGCGGGGGGGGATCCACAGATACGCAGTATTTT. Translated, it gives CSASSQSGGGSTDTQYF.

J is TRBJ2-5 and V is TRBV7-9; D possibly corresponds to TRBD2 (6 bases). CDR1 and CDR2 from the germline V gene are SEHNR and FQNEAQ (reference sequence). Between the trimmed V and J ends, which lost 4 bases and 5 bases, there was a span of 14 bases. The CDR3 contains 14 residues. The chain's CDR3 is CASSSEGLSETQYF. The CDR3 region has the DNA TGTGCCAGCAGCTCTGAGGGACTTTCCGAGACCCAGTACTTC.

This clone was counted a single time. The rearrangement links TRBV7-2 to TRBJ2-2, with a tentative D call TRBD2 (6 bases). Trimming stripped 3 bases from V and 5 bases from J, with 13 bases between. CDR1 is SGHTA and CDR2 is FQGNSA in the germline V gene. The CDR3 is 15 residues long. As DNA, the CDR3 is TGTGCCAGCAGCTTGGGGGGAGTGGGGACCGGGGAGCTGTTTTTT. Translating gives CASSLGGVGTGELFF.

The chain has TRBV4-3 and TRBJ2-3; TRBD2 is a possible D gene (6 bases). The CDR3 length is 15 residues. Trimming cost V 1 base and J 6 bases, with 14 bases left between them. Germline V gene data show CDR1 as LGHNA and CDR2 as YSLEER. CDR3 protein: CASSQGNAGSDTQYF. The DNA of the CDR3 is TGCGCCAGCAGCCAAGGGAACGCGGGGTCGGATACGCAGTATTTT.

CDR3 DNA sequence: TGTGCCAGCAGCCACGGCGGGGCGGACAATGAGCAGTTCTTC. This translates into CASSHGGADNEQFF. The chain combines TRBV4-2 with TRBJ2-1; D is perhaps TRBD2 (6 bases). V lost 3 bases, J lost 5 bases, and 11 bases lay in between. Germline V gives CDR1 LGHNA, CDR2 YNFKEQ. CDR3 length: 14 residues.

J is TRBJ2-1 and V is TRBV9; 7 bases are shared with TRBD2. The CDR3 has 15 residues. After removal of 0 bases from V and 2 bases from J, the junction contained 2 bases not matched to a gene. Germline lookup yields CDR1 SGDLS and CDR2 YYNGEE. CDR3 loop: CASSVDAGAYNEQFF. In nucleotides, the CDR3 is TGTGCCAGCAGCGTAGACGCGGGGGCCTACAATGAGCAGTTCTTC.

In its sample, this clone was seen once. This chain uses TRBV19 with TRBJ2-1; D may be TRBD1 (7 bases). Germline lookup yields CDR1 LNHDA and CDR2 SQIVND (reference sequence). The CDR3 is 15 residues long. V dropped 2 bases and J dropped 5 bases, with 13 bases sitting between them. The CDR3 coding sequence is TGTGCCAGTAGTATACAGGGGGGTCGGCACAATGAGCAGTTCTTC. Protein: CASSIQGGRHNEQFF. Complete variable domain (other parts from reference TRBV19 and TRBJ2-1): DGGITQSPKYLFRKEGQNVTLSCEQNLNHDAMYWYRQDPGQGLRLIYYSQIVNDFQKGDIAEGYSVSREKKESFPLTVTSAQKNPTAFYLCASSIQGGRHNEQFFGPGTRLTVL.

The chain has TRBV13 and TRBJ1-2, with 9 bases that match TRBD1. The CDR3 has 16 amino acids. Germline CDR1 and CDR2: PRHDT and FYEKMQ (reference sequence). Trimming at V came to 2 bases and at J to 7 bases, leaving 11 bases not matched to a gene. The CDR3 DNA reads TGTGCCAGCAGCTTAAGGGACAGGGTTCGTCTTAGTGGCTACACCTTC. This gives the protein CASSLRDRVRLSGYTF.

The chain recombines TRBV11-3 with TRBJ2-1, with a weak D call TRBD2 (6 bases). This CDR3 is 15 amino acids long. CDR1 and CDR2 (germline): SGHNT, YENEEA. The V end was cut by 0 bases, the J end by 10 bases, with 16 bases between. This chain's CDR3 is CASSLESVGGNEQFF. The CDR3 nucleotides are TGTGCCAGCAGCTTAGAATCGGTAGGAGGGAACGAGCAGTTCTTC.

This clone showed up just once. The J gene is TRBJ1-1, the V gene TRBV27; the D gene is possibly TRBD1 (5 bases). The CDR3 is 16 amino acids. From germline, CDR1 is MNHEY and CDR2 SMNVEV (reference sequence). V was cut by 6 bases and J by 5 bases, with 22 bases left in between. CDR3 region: CASRGQGSLLATEAFF. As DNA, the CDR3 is TGTGCCAGCAGAGGTCAGGGATCTCTCTTGGCGACTGAAGCTTTCTTT.

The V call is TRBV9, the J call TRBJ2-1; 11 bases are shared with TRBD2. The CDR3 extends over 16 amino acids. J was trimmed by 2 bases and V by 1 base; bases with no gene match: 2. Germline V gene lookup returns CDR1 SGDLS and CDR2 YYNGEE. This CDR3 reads CASSVISGGAYNEQFF. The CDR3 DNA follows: TGTGCCAGCAGCGTAATTAGCGGGGGGGCCTACAATGAGCAGTTCTTC.

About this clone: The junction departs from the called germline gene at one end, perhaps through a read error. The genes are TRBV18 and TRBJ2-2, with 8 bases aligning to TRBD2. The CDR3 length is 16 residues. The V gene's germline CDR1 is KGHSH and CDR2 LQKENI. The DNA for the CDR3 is TGTGCCAGCTCATCACCGGGGGGGCCCCTTGCCGGGGAGCTGTTTTTT. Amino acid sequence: CASSSPGGPLAGELFF. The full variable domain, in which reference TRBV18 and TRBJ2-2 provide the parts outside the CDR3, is NAGVMQNPRHLVRRRGQEARLRCSPMKGHSHVYWYRQLPEEGLKFMVYLQKENIIDESGMPKERFSAEFPKEGPSILRIQQVVRGDSAAYFCASSSPGGPLAGELFFGEGSRLTVL.

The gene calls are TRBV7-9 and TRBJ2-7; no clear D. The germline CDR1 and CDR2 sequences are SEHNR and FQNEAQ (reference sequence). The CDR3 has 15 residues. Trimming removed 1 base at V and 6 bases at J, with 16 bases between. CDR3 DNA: TGTGCCAGCAGCTTAGTCTCAGGCAGGCAAAGCGAGCAGTACTTC. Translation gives CASSLVSGRQSEQYF.

The CDR3 DNA follows: TGTGCCAGCAGCTTATCAGGGTCCCCCTACGAGCAGTACTTC. Translating it yields CASSLSGSPYEQYF. J is TRBJ2-7 and V is TRBV7-9; maybe TRBD1 (5 bases). V dropped 2 bases and J dropped 2 bases, with 10 bases sitting between them. Germline V gene data show CDR1 as SEHNR and CDR2 as FQNEAQ (reference sequence). The CDR3 totals 14 residues. The whole variable domain, filled in from reference TRBV7-9 and TRBJ2-7, reads DTGVSQNPRHKITKRGQNVTFRCDPISEHNRLYWYRQTLGQGPEFLTYFQNEAQLEKSRLLSDRFSAERPKGSFSTLEIQRTEQGDSAMYLCASSLSGSPYEQYFGPGTRLTVT.

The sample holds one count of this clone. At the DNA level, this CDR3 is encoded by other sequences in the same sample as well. CDR3 nucleotides: TGTGCCAGTAGTCCGGGGACAGGGGGCTACGAGCAGTACTTC. This sequence encodes CASSPGTGGYEQYF. V usage is TRBV19 and J usage is TRBJ2-7; 11 positions match TRBD1. Trimming cost V 5 bases and J 3 bases; bases outside gene matches: 3. The CDR3 consists of 14 residues. CDR1 LNHDA and CDR2 SQIVND come from the germline V gene (reference sequence).

The CDR3 sequence is CASSYTGNTIYF. The CDR3 nucleotides read TGTGCCAGCAGCTATACTGGAAACACCATATATTTT. The chain links TRBV11-2 to TRBJ1-3; D gene unclear. This CDR3 contains 12 residues. The germline V gene has CDR1 SGHAT and CDR2 FQNNGV. V lost 4 bases, J lost 2 bases, and 3 bases lay in between.

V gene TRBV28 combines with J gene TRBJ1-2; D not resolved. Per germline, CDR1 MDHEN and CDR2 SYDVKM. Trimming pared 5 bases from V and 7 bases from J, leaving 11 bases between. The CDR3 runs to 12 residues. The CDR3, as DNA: TGTGCCAGCAGTGGCGGTGCTAGTGGCTACACCTTC. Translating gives CASSGGASGYTF.

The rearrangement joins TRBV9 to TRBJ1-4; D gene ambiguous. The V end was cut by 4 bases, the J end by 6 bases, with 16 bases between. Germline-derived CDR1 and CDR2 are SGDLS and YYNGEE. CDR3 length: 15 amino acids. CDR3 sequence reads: CASSREGGRYEKLFF. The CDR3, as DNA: TGTGCCAGCAGCCGGGAGGGCGGGAGGTATGAAAAACTGTTTTTT.

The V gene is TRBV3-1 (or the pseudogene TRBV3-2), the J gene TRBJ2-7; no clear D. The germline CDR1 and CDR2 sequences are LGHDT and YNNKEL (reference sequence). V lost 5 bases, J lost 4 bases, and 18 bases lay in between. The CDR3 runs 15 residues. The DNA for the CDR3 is TGTGCCAGCAGCTTCCGCGGCAGCCCTGGGTACGAGCAGTACTTC. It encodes CASSFRGSPGYEQYF.

The CDR3 DNA follows: TGTGCCAGCAGCTCAAGACAGAGTAACTATGGCTACACCTTC. This encodes CASSSRQSNYGYTF. The V and J genes are TRBV7-9 and TRBJ1-2, with D possibly matching TRBD1 (5 bases). Trimming left V 4 bases short and J 1 base short, with 10 bases between. The germline V gene encodes CDR1 SEHNR and CDR2 FQNEAQ (reference sequence). The CDR3 length is 14 residues.